The 17 T cell receptor beta chains below come from one sample, sequenced in a study of cytomegalovirus exposure and HLA in healthy donors (dated by TCRdb to about 2017). Preparation of the library involved the immunoSEQ multiplex PCR assay. The multiplex PCR relied on a mix of 60 forward primers for TCR Vbeta segments and 13 reverse primers for TCR Jbeta segments. TCRdb mirrors the immuneACCESS table, restricted to in-frame sequences. Some clones are absent from its copies; in checked studies, under half trace to an unresolved V gene, and the reason for the others is unknown. The sample table lists about 200,000 clones, around 87% of them with a count of one. Clones ranked in the top ten supply roughly 1.3% of the sample. Sequenced: PBMCs. Source of these receptors: a man aged 25-40 years in good health and CMV-seronegative.

The chain couples TRBV4-1 to TRBJ2-7; TRBD2 matches at 11 bases. Germline CDR1 and CDR2: MGHRA and YSYEKL. Trimming cost V 0 bases and J 0 bases; bases outside gene matches: 1. CDR3 size: 16 residues. CDR3 sequence: CASSQETSGISYEQYF. For the CDR3, the DNA is TGCGCCAGCAGCCAAGAGACTAGCGGGATCTCCTACGAGCAGTACTTC.

The chain employs TRBV11-2 and TRBJ2-1; 14 positions agree with TRBD2. CDR1 is SGHAT and CDR2 is FQNNGV in the germline V gene. This CDR3 spans 14 amino acids. V was pared by 4 bases and J by 11 bases, with 4 bases of the junction left unmatched. CDR3 bases: TGTGCCAGCAGCTCGACTAGCGGGGGGGCTCAGCAGTTCTTC. Translated, it gives CASSSTSGGAQQFF.

The chain joins TRBV5-1 to TRBJ2-1; TRBD2 matches at 13 bases. CDR1 and CDR2 (germline): SGHRS, YFSETQ. The V gene end was trimmed by 0 bases and the J gene end by 8 bases; junction bases not matched to a gene: 8. This CDR3 is built from 17 residues. For the CDR3, the DNA is TGCGCCAGCAGCTTGGGGGAACTAGCGGGAGGGCATTATGAGCAGTTCTTC. Encoded protein: CASSLGELAGGHYEQFF.

V is TRBV28 and J is TRBJ1-3; D is unresolved. Germline CDR1 and CDR2: MDHEN and SYDVKM. There are 17 residues in the CDR3. Trimming shortened V by 3 bases and J by 3 bases, and 18 bases separated the two germline ends. DNA of the CDR3: TGTGCCAGCAGTTTTGGTGCGGGGTTTCTAGGTGGAAACACCATATATTTT. Amino acid sequence: CASSFGAGFLGGNTIYF.

The chain employs TRBV7-9 and TRBJ2-3; 8 nucleotides align to TRBD2. Germline V gives CDR1 SEHNR, CDR2 FQNEAQ (reference sequence). CDR3 size: 16 residues. Trimming took 4 bases from V and 6 from J; bases not matched to a gene: 12. The chain's CDR3 is CASSSGRGGHVDTQYF. As DNA, the CDR3 is TGTGCCAGCAGCTCCGGCCGGGGGGGTCACGTGGATACGCAGTATTTT.

The DNA for the CDR3 is TGTGCCAGCAGTGAATCTGGACAGGGGCGAGGCGGCTACACCTTC. Translated: CASSESGQGRGGYTF. The chain combines TRBV25-1 with TRBJ1-2, with TRBD1 identical over 9 bases. V lost 1 base, J lost 8 bases, and 8 bases stayed unmatched. Germline-derived CDR1 and CDR2 are MGHDK and SYGVNS. The CDR3 length is 15 residues.

V usage is TRBV27 and J usage is TRBJ2-5; 9 nucleotides agree with TRBD2. J was trimmed by 1 base and V by 1 base; bases with no gene match: 10. The CDR3 covers 18 residues. Germline V gives CDR1 MNHEY, CDR2 SMNVEV (reference sequence). CDR3 sequence: CASSLWSPAGGTQETQYF. The DNA of the CDR3 is TGTGCCAGCAGTTTATGGTCCCCAGCGGGGGGCACCCAAGAGACCCAGTACTTC.

The chain couples TRBV4-1 to TRBJ1-4; 7 bases fit TRBD1. This CDR3 has 16 residues. V lost 3 bases to trimming and J lost 5 bases; unmatched junction nucleotides: 9. Germline CDR1 and CDR2: MGHRA and YSYEKL. The CDR3 here is CASSHRTGTVNEKLFF. CDR3 nucleotide sequence: TGCGCCAGCAGCCACCGAACCGGGACAGTAAATGAAAAACTGTTTTTT.

The rearrangement joins TRBV4-3 to TRBJ2-1, with D perhaps matching TRBD1 (6 bases). This CDR3 is 13 amino acids long. The V gene's germline CDR1 is LGHNA and CDR2 YSLEER. Trimming cost V 2 bases and J 7 bases, with 9 bases left between them. The CDR3 is CASSQSRGNEQFF. For the CDR3, the DNA is TGCGCCAGCAGCCAATCCAGGGGTAATGAGCAGTTCTTC.

The chain recombines TRBV6-6 with TRBJ1-4, with TRBD1 matching over 7 bases. The CDR3 covers 12 residues. Germline lookup yields CDR1 MNHNY and CDR2 SVGAGI (reference sequence). J was trimmed by 11 bases and V by 6 bases; bases with no gene match: 6. CDR3 in DNA: TGTGCCAGCAGGTCCGAGGGGGCCAAACTGTTTTTT. Encoded protein: CASRSEGAKLFF.

Concerning this clone itself: The junction departs from the called germline gene at one end, perhaps through a read error. This sequence joins TRBV7-9 and TRBJ2-7, with unresolved D. CDR3 length equals 11 residues. Germline loops: CDR1 SEHNR, CDR2 FQNEAQ (reference sequence). Here the CDR3 DNA reads TGTTCCAGCAGAGAGTTGAGCGAGCAGTACTTC. Amino acids: CSSRELSEQYF.

The chain employs TRBV7-2 and TRBJ1-5, with D possibly being TRBD1 (6 bases). Trimming left V 4 bases short and J 2 bases short, with 9 bases between. This CDR3 comprises 14 residues. Germline V lookup: CDR1 SGHTA, CDR2 FQGNSA. The CDR3 protein is CASSSRTGNQPQHF. DNA of the CDR3: TGTGCCAGCAGCTCCCGGACAGGCAATCAGCCCCAGCATTTT.

The chain links TRBV2 to TRBJ2-3, with D possibly TRBD2 on 6 matching bases. Per germline, CDR1 SNHLY and CDR2 FYNNEI. The CDR3 extends over 12 amino acids. The V end lost 8 bases, the J end lost 2 bases, and 8 bases lay between the germline ends. The CDR3 protein is CASSGDTDTQYF. The CDR3 DNA reads as TGTGCCAGCTCGGGGGACACAGATACGCAGTATTTT.

The chain has TRBV7-9 and TRBJ2-3; tentatively, D is TRBD2 (6 bases). Deletions cut 0 bases from V and 11 bases from J, with 6 bases between. CDR3 length equals 11 residues. Germline V gene lookup returns CDR1 SEHNR and CDR2 FQNEAQ (reference sequence). This CDR3 is CASSLAGGQYF. CDR3 coding DNA: TGTGCCAGCAGCTTAGCGGGGGGGCAGTATTTT.

In this sample, this clone turned up a few times. This chain uses TRBV27 with TRBJ2-5; TRBD1 might be the D (5 bases). Trimming pared 7 bases from V and 2 bases from J, leaving 17 bases between. Germline CDR1 and CDR2: MNHEY and SMNVEV (reference sequence). This CDR3 spans 15 amino acids. This CDR3 reads CASTFVVAGQETQYF. The CDR3 DNA is TGTGCCAGCACCTTCGTTGTGGCAGGGCAAGAGACCCAGTACTTC.

The J gene is TRBJ2-6, the V gene TRBV4-3, with D perhaps matching TRBD2 (5 bases). Trimming shortened V by 1 base and J by 0 bases, and 7 bases separated the two germline ends. The germline V gene encodes CDR1 LGHNA and CDR2 YSLEER. This CDR3 contains 16 residues. The CDR3, as DNA: TGCGCCAGCAGCCAAGCTGAGGGCTCTGGGGCCAACGTCCTGACTTTC. As protein: CASSQAEGSGANVLTF.

This clone was counted a single time. Different DNA sequences within this sample yield the same CDR3. V is TRBV5-1 and J is TRBJ1-4; a weak D match, TRBD1 (5 bases). The germline V and J ends were trimmed by 0 bases and 7 bases, with 10 bases remaining between them. Germline V CDR1 and CDR2: SGHRS, YFSETQ. The CDR3 covers 14 residues. The CDR3: CASSLGQGGEKLFF. CDR3 sequence (DNA): TGCGCCAGCAGCTTGGGTCAGGGAGGTGAAAAACTGTTTTTT.